This T cell receptor beta chain was recovered during a study of blood T cell repertoires in COVID-19 (dated by TCRdb to between 2020 and 2021). In terms of the full investigation: Collaborator samples came from the United States, Italy and Spain and covered acute and convalescent phases of COVID-19. The material from the prospective study consisted of cDNA or gDNA derived from T cells, B-cell-depleted T cells, or PBMCs. The dataset comprised deeply sampled blood TCRbeta repertoires from subjects exposed to, actively infected with, or recovered from COVID-19. The repertoires were made available in a free public database intended to serve as a resource for research on the immune response to SARS-CoV-2. The samples were drawn from the first 160 participants of the ongoing ImmuneRACE study and from over a thousand subjects provided by 6 global collaborators. A de-identified subject ID, COVID-19 status, age in years and sex were almost always included in the sample metadata. HLA class I and class II types, where available, came from metadata supplied by the sample provider rather than from assay-based typing.

The collaborating institutions used their own protocols to collect whole blood in K2EDTA tubes. Collaborator samples were shipped for TCRbeta analysis as frozen whole blood, isolated PBMCs, or DNA extracted from either sample type. The immunoSEQ Assay, a bias-controlled multiplex PCR, was used to amplify TCRbeta CDR3 regions from genomic DNA. As for the original processing: The number of nucleated cells in each sample was estimated from the amplification of reference gene primers within the assay. To quantify the absolute abundance of each unique TCRbeta CDR3 rearrangement, sequence reads were collapsed and filtered. For each sample, productive Simpson clonality was calculated by taking the square root of Simpson's diversity index across productive rearrangements. TCRdb's version of the immuneACCESS table is confined to in-frame rearrangements and falls short of the full clone set. An unresolved V gene accounts for under half of the shortfall where checked; the remainder is of unknown origin. The V and J calls and clone size come from that table; D and trimming were worked out from the DNA. The sample contains 130,000 to 150,000 clones, about 86% of them found a single time. The leading ten clones occupy under 9% of the sample.

The full study reports these points: How much clinical and demographic metadata was included differed by source and by participant, and the metadata was provided uncurated.

V loses 2 bases, J loses 1 base, and the germline ends lie 9 bases apart. The CDR3 goes from the cysteine to the phenylalanine over 15 residues. Only CDR3 DNA is held: 45 bases, read in frame from base 1. From the germline V gene, CDR1 is SGHRS and CDR2 is YFSETQ. Note on this clone: This clone's antigen is unknown. Per-base quality was not reported, and no clone a single base away is much larger than it.

Source material: peripheral blood. Recombination joined TRBV5-1 with TRBJ2-2; matching of 6 bases hints at TRBD1 as the D gene. The TCR sequence derives from a woman in her forties or fifties with active or convalescent COVID-19. The CDR3: CASSLGGWNTGELFF. The sequenced DNA: TGCGCCAGCAGCTTAGGGGGATGGAACACCGGGGAGCTGTTTTTT.